A single sample is the source of the 29 T cell receptor beta chains below, sequenced in a study of beta chain features in type 1 diabetes. The authors reverse transcribed all of the isolated RNA, so sequencing captured expressed TCRB transcripts. TCRdb keeps only in-frame clones here, not all; method: immunoSEQ multiplex PCR. The sample consists of 970,000 or so clones, roughly a sixth of them appearing once. The sample comprised naive CD4+ T cells from blood. The receptors derive from a woman between 18 and 30 years old in good health.

This rearrangement joins TRBV15 to TRBJ2-7; D uncertain. CDR1 LNHNV and CDR2 YYDKDF come from the germline V gene (reference sequence). Deletions cut 0 bases from V and 5 bases from J, with 23 bases between. There are 18 residues in the CDR3. The CDR3 region is CATSRDVAPAKQYDEQYF. The CDR3 nucleotides are TGTGCCACCAGCAGAGATGTCGCCCCAGCTAAACAATACGACGAGCAGTACTTC.

This clone was found a few times. The chain joins TRBV6-5 to TRBJ2-7; D is ambiguous. V was cut by 0 bases and J by 3 bases, with 12 bases left in between. This CDR3 spans 15 amino acids. Per the germline V gene, CDR1 is MNHEY and CDR2 is SVGAGI. The CDR3 loop reads CASSYSFEENYEQYF. CDR3 coding DNA: TGTGCCAGCAGTTACTCTTTCGAGGAAAACTACGAGCAGTACTTC.

Only a few counts were recorded for this clone. The chain has TRBV28 and TRBJ2-7, with D tentatively TRBD1 or TRBD2 (5 bases each). V lost 3 bases to trimming and J lost 7 bases, with 13 bases between them. CDR3 length equals 13 residues. Germline V gene lookup returns CDR1 MDHEN and CDR2 SYDVKM. CDR3: CASSLPGPKEQYF. The CDR3 DNA follows: TGTGCCAGCAGTTTGCCGGGGCCGAAGGAGCAGTACTTC.

This clone was detected a few times. This chain joins TRBV14 and TRBJ1-2, with 8 bases aligning to TRBD1. Germline V gene sequence: CDR1 SGHDN, CDR2 FVKESK. The CDR3 sequence is 16 residues long. The V segment lost 1 base and the J segment 5 bases; nucleotides outside the gene matches: 9. This chain's CDR3 is CASSQGQGRAGYGYTF. Here the CDR3 DNA reads TGTGCCAGCAGCCAAGGACAGGGGCGCGCAGGGTATGGCTACACCTTC.

The chain employs TRBV5-6 and TRBJ2-2; no clear D. V was shortened by 1 base and J by 1 base, with 5 bases between the two germline ends. This CDR3 comprises 14 residues. The germline gives CDR1 SGHDT, CDR2 YYEEEE. The CDR3 sequence: CASSLSWNTGELFF. The CDR3 DNA follows: TGTGCCAGCAGCTTGTCCTGGAACACCGGGGAGCTGTTTTTT. Drawing the rest from reference TRBV5-6 and TRBJ2-2, the complete variable domain is DAGVTQSPTHLIKTRGQQVTLRCSPKSGHDTVSWYQQALGQGPQFIFQYYEEEERQRGNFPDRFSGHQFPNYSSELNVNALLLGDSALYLCASSLSWNTGELFFGEGSRLTVL.

This clone occurred a few times. The rearrangement joins TRBV6-6 to TRBJ1-1, with D possibly matching TRBD1 (5 bases). The CDR3 is 14 residues long. CDR1 is MNHNY, CDR2 SVGAGI, per germline (reference sequence). V lost 3 bases to trimming and J lost 1 base, with 9 bases between them. The CDR3 coding sequence is TGTGCCAGCAGTTATGGGGGAGAGAACACTGAAGCTTTCTTT. Encoded protein: CASSYGGENTEAFF.

This chain joins TRBV29-1 and TRBJ1-1, with D hard to call. The germline V and J ends were trimmed by 4 bases and 4 bases, with 7 bases remaining between them. CDR1 and CDR2 (germline): SQVTM, ANQGSEA. CDR3 length: 11 residues. The CDR3, as DNA: TGCAGCGTTGGAGAAGGCACTGAAGCTTTCTTT. Translation: CSVGEGTEAFF.

This chain links TRBV19 with TRBJ1-1; TRBD1 agrees at 9 bases. In germline, CDR1 is LNHDA, CDR2 SQIVND (reference sequence). J gave up 4 bases and V 5 bases, and 8 bases lay outside the gene matches. This CDR3 contains 15 residues. CDR3 region: CASSEQGALGTEAFF. CDR3 in DNA: TGTGCCAGTAGTGAACAGGGGGCGCTGGGCACTGAAGCTTTCTTT.

V gene TRBV7-3 combines with J gene TRBJ2-5; D is ambiguous. V lost 2 bases and J 10 bases, leaving 14 bases between the germline ends. CDR3 size: 13 residues. CDR1 SGHTA and CDR2 FQGTGA come from the germline V gene. In DNA, the CDR3 is TGTGCCAGCAGCTTAGCCGCCCGAGGTATCCAGTACTTC. The encoded protein is CASSLAARGIQYF.

About this clone: This specimen includes other DNA sequences encoding the same CDR3. This sequence joins TRBV18 and TRBJ2-3; TRBD2 matches 7 bases. V lost 6 bases to trimming and J lost 6 bases; unmatched junction nucleotides: 9. The CDR3 runs to 14 residues. Germline CDR1 and CDR2: KGHSH and LQKENI. This CDR3 is CASSPRAGTDTQYF. CDR3 DNA: TGTGCCAGCTCCCCTAGAGCGGGAACTGATACGCAGTATTTT.

This clone was seen a handful of times. Germline and junction disagree at one end, which may indicate a read error. This sequence joins TRBV18 and TRBJ1-1, with D unclear. CDR1 KGHSH and CDR2 LQKENI come from the germline V gene. There are 15 residues in the CDR3. The CDR3: CASSPRETMNTEAFF. CDR3 coding DNA: TGTGCCAGCTCTCCACGGGAAACAATGAACACTGAAGCTTTCTTT.

This clone came up a few times. This rearrangement joins TRBV7-2 to TRBJ2-7; a possible D gene is TRBD2 (5 bases). The V end was cut by 4 bases, the J end by 3 bases, with 13 bases between. CDR1 is SGHTA and CDR2 is FQGNSA in the germline V gene. CDR3 size: 14 residues. CDR3: CASSSSLEGYEQYF. The CDR3 DNA reads as TGTGCCAGCAGCTCCTCACTAGAGGGCTACGAGCAGTACTTC.

The CDR3 loop is CASSLEVSSVGNSYEQYF. The CDR3 coding sequence is TGTGCCAGCAGCTTAGAAGTCAGTTCTGTCGGCAATTCCTACGAGCAGTACTTC. The gene calls are TRBV11-1 and TRBJ2-7; D gene ambiguous. In germline, CDR1 is SGHAT, CDR2 FQDESV (reference sequence). V was shortened by 1 base and J by 1 base, with 20 bases between the two germline ends. The CDR3 is 18 residues long.

The chain employs TRBV7-9 and TRBJ2-1; 11 bases match TRBD2. The ends lost 2 bases at V and 7 bases at J; junction bases unmatched: 4. The CDR3 extends over 15 amino acids. CDR1 and CDR2 (germline): SEHNR, FQNEAQ (reference sequence). The CDR3 coding sequence is TGTGCCAGCAGCTTACCTGCTAGCGGGAGGAATGAGCAGTTCTTC. As protein: CASSLPASGRNEQFF.

There are a few counts of this clone. The chain recombines TRBV19 with TRBJ2-7, with D possibly matching TRBD2 (5 bases). The CDR3 length is 16 residues. Germline V gene lookup returns CDR1 LNHDA and CDR2 SQIVND (reference sequence). Trimming pared 3 bases from V and 2 bases from J, leaving 17 bases between. CDR3 residues: CASSISGGRATYEQYF. In DNA, the CDR3 is TGTGCCAGTAGTATCTCAGGTGGGCGGGCCACCTACGAGCAGTACTTC.

The chain employs TRBV18 and TRBJ2-7; tentatively, D is TRBD2 (5 bases). This CDR3 has 15 residues. The V gene lost 6 bases and the J gene lost 3 bases, with 18 bases spanning the gap. Germline V gives CDR1 KGHSH, CDR2 LQKENI. This CDR3 reads CASSPDRGSFYEQYF. CDR3 in DNA: TGTGCCAGCTCCCCGGACCGAGGGTCTTTCTACGAGCAGTACTTC.

The chain carries TRBV19 and TRBJ1-5; the D gene is possibly TRBD1 (6 bases). Deletions cut 7 bases from V and 6 bases from J, with 19 bases between. The CDR3 spans 15 residues. The V gene's germline CDR1 is LNHDA and CDR2 SQIVND (reference sequence). The CDR3 spells CASKGQTGGGQPQHF. DNA of the CDR3: TGTGCCAGTAAAGGGCAGACAGGCGGAGGTCAGCCCCAGCATTTT.

This clone came up a few times. The V and J genes are TRBV2 and TRBJ2-7; 11 positions agree with TRBD2. CDR1 is SNHLY, CDR2 FYNNEI, per germline. The CDR3 sequence is 13 residues long. V was pared by 8 bases and J by 7 bases, with 7 bases of the junction left unmatched. This CDR3 is CASATGLAAEQYF. CDR3 in DNA: TGTGCCAGCGCCACGGGACTAGCGGCAGAGCAGTACTTC.

This clone was counted a few times. V is TRBV18 and J is TRBJ2-3; 15 nucleotides agree with TRBD2. From germline, CDR1 is KGHSH and CDR2 LQKENI. The CDR3 loop spans 17 amino acids. V was pared by 2 bases and J by 6 bases, with 6 bases of the junction left unmatched. This CDR3 reads CASSPRTSGREADTQYF. The CDR3 bases are TGTGCCAGCTCACCAAGGACTAGCGGGAGGGAAGCCGATACGCAGTATTTT.

The chain employs TRBV4-1 and TRBJ2-7; tentatively, D is TRBD1 or TRBD2 (5 bases each). Germline CDR1 reads MGHRA; CDR2 reads YSYEKL. Trimming took 5 bases from V and 2 from J, leaving 10 bases between them. CDR3 length: 13 residues. DNA of the CDR3: TGCGCCAGCAGCAGGGACGCCACCTACGAGCAGTACTTC. This codes for CASSRDATYEQYF.

The table lists this clone with a few counts. This chain connects TRBV15 to TRBJ2-1; a possible D gene is TRBD1 (5 bases). This CDR3 has 17 amino acids. The V gene's germline CDR1 is LNHNV and CDR2 YYDKDF (reference sequence). V dropped 3 bases and J dropped 9 bases, with 24 bases sitting between them. The CDR3 DNA is TGTGCCACCAGCAGCGGAGTAGTCAGGGCGATAGTAGGTGAGCAGTTCTTC. Translated: CATSSGVVRAIVGEQFF.

The chain joins TRBV18 to TRBJ2-7; tentative D call: TRBD1 (6 bases). Germline V gene data show CDR1 as KGHSH and CDR2 as LQKENI. V lost 4 bases and J lost 3, with 19 bases in between. The CDR3 consists of 16 residues. The CDR3 DNA sequence: TGTGCCAGCTCACTCGGCGCGACTTCAGGGGTCTACGAGCAGTACTTC. It specifies CASSLGATSGVYEQYF.

The chain has TRBV5-1 and TRBJ2-2, with unresolved D. Trimming took off 4 bases at V and 3 bases at J, with 13 bases between the two ends. Germline assignment: CDR1 SGHRS and CDR2 YFSETQ. The CDR3 is 15 amino acids. CDR3 nucleotide sequence: TGCGCCAGCAGCCTCCAAAACACGGACACCGGGGAGCTGTTTTTT. Amino acids: CASSLQNTDTGELFF.

J is TRBJ2-4 and V is TRBV5-1; D is perhaps TRBD2 (5 bases). Per germline, CDR1 SGHRS and CDR2 YFSETQ. The V gene lost 4 bases and the J gene lost 8 bases, with 10 bases spanning the gap. The CDR3 runs 12 residues. The CDR3 coding sequence is TGCGCCAGCAGCGCCCTCGGGGACATTCAGTACTTC. It specifies CASSALGDIQYF.

The J gene is TRBJ1-2, the V gene TRBV6-5; 9 bases agree with TRBD1. Per the germline V gene, CDR1 is MNHEY and CDR2 is SVGAGI. The CDR3 length is 16 residues. Trimming took 2 bases from V and 4 from J; bases not matched to a gene: 8. The CDR3 DNA reads TGTGCCAGCAGTTACGGGAGACCGGGACAGGGCTATGGCTACACCTTC. Its protein product is CASSYGRPGQGYGYTF.

As regards this clone: The same CDR3 also results from other DNA sequences found in this sample. In DNA form, the CDR3 reads TGTGCCAGCAGCTTGGGGCGGGAAGGAGAGCAGTACTTC. Protein sequence: CASSLGREGEQYF. The V gene is TRBV7-2, the J gene TRBJ2-7; weak D call: TRBD2 (6 bases). This CDR3 is built from 13 residues. CDR1 SGHTA and CDR2 FQGNSA come from the germline V gene. V lost 3 bases and J 7 bases, leaving 13 bases between the germline ends.

As concerns this clone: This sample includes further DNA sequences coding for the same CDR3. The chain is built from TRBV28 and TRBJ1-2; no definite D call. CDR1 is MDHEN, CDR2 SYDVKM, per germline. V lost 6 bases to trimming and J lost 2 bases, with 10 bases between them. This CDR3 region has 13 residues. CDR3 residues: CASSRTANYGYTF. CDR3 nucleotide sequence: TGTGCCAGCAGCCGTACAGCGAACTATGGCTACACCTTC.

V and J are TRBV4-1 and TRBJ2-4, with D possibly matching TRBD1 (5 bases). The CDR3 runs 16 residues. CDR1 and CDR2 from the germline V gene are MGHRA and YSYEKL. Between the trimmed V and J ends, which lost 3 bases and 2 bases, there was a span of 14 bases. The CDR3 spells CASSHSSQGTKNIQYF. The CDR3 nucleotides are TGCGCCAGCAGCCACTCTTCCCAGGGAACCAAAAACATTCAGTACTTC.

The chain combines TRBV4-1 with TRBJ2-5, with 11 nucleotides matching TRBD1. Germline V gene data show CDR1 as MGHRA and CDR2 as YSYEKL. Unmatched junction bases numbered 7, after V lost 5 bases and J lost 5 bases. The CDR3 has 15 residues. CDR3 sequence: CASSFGQGAGETQYF. CDR3 in DNA: TGCGCCAGCAGCTTCGGACAGGGGGCAGGGGAGACCCAGTACTTC.